Shown below are 3 T cell receptor beta chains from a single sample sequenced in a study of blood T cell repertoires in COVID-19. Assay: immunoSEQ multiplex PCR; the TCRdb copy retains only in-frame clones and omits some. The sample includes about 120,000 clones, more than 75% seen only once; the top ten take 3.9%. Material for sequencing was peripheral blood. The receptors here all came from a man in his sixties with acute or convalescent COVID-19.

This rearrangement joins TRBV19 to TRBJ2-3; 10 bases are a match to TRBD2. This CDR3 is 16 amino acids long. Losses at the gene ends were 7 bases for V and 1 base for J; bases not matched to a gene: 8. Germline assignment: CDR1 LNHDA and CDR2 SQIVND (reference sequence). In DNA form, the CDR3 reads TGTGCCAGTAATCCGCTAGCGGGAGCAGGCACAGATACGCAGTATTTT. Amino acid sequence: CASNPLAGAGTDTQYF.

The chain is built from TRBV20-1 and TRBJ2-5, with D unresolved. Trimming shortened V by 7 bases and J by 2 bases, and 5 bases separated the two germline ends. This CDR3 is built from 10 residues. Germline CDR1 is DFQATT and CDR2 is SNEGSKA (reference sequence). CDR3 loop: CSGQQETQYF. CDR3 in DNA: TGCAGTGGGCAACAAGAGACCCAGTACTTC.

The CDR3 DNA reads TGTGCCAGCAGTGTGTCGGACAGGGGGCAGGTATATTATGGCTACACCTTC. This gives the protein CASSVSDRGQVYYGYTF. The V call is TRBV6-1, the J call TRBJ1-2, with 11 bases fitting TRBD1. The CDR3 spans 17 residues. The germline V gene has CDR1 MNHNS and CDR2 SASEGT. J lost 5 bases, V lost 4 bases, and 12 bases had no gene match.